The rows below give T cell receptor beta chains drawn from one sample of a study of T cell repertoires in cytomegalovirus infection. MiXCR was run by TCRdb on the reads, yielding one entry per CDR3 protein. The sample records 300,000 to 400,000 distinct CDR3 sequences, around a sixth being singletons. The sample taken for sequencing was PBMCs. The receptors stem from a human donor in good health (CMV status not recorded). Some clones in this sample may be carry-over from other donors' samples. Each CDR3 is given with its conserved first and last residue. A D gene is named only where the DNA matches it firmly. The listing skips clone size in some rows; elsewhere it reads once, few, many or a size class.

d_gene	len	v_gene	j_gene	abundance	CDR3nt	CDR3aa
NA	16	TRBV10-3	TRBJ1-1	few	TGTGCCATCAGTGAGTGGGTCAGGGCGGAGAACACTGAAGCTTTCTTT	CAISEWVRAENTEAFF
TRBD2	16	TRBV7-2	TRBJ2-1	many	TGTGCCAGCAGCTTAGAGAGCGGGAGTACCTACAATGAGCAGTTCTTC	CASSLESGSTYNEQFF
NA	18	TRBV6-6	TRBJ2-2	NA	TGTGCCAGCAGTTACCCTCCATTCGCGGGGAAAGACACCGGGGAGCTGTTTTTT	CASSYPPFAGKDTGELFF
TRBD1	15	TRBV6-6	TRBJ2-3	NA	TGTGCCAGCAGTTTCCCGGACAGGTTTCCAGATACGCAGTATTTT	CASSFPDRFPDTQYF
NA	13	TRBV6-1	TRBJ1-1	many	TGTGCCAGCAGTGTGAGGGGGAACACTGAAGCTTTCTTT	CASSVRGNTEAFF
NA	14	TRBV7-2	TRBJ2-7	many	TGTGCCAGCAGCTTATTCGTGCAAGTGTACGAGCAGTACTTC	CASSLFVQVYEQYF
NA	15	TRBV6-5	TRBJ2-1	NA	TGTGCCAGCAGTTACTCGGCGATGATAGGGCGGGAGCAGTTCTTC	CASSYSAMIGREQFF
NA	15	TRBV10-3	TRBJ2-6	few	TGTGCCATCAGTACGGGGATCTCTGGGGCCAACGTCCTGACTTTC	CAISTGISGANVLTF
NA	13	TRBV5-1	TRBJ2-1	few	TGCGCCAGCAGTGAACGGGGATACAATGAGCAGTTCTTC	CASSERGYNEQFF
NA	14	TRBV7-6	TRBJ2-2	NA	TGTGCCAGCAGCTTAGATGGGTCAACCGGGGAGCTGTTTTTT	CASSLDGSTGELFF
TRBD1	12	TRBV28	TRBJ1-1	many	TGTGCCAGCAGTTTTGGGACAGGTGAAGCTTTCTTT	CASSFGTGEAFF
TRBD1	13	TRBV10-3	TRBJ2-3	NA	TGTGCCATCAGTGAACGGACAGGCGATACGCAGTATTTT	CAISERTGDTQYF
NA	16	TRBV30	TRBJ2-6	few	TGTGCCTGGAGTCCAGGACGGGCGGGTGGGGCCAACGTCCTGACTTTC	CAWSPGRAGGANVLTF
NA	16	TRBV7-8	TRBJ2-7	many	TGTGCCAGCAGCGCCGCCGGGAACCCGTTCCCCTACGAGCAGTACTTC	CASSAAGNPFPYEQYF
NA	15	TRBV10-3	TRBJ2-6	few	TGTGCCATCAGTGGTAGCCTCTCTGGGGCCAACGTCCTGACTTTC	CAISGSLSGANVLTF
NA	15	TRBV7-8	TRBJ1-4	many	TGTGCCAGCAGCCCGGGCGGGGGTTATGGTGAAAAACTGTTTTTT	CASSPGGGYGEKLFF
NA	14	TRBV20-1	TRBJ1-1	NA	TGCAGTGCGCAATCGGGAGGTCTGAACACTGAAGCTTTCTTT	CSAQSGGLNTEAFF
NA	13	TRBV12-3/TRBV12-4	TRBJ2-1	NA	TGTGCCAGCACCGGGACCGGGGCTAATGAGCAGTTCTTC	CASTGTGANEQFF
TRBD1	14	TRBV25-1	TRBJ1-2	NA	TGTGCCAGCAATAAAGGGGGCGGAGACTATGGCTACACCTTC	CASNKGGGDYGYTF
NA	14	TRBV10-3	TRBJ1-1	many	TGTGCCATCAGTGAACCGGGACTGAACACTGAAGCTTTCTTT	CAISEPGLNTEAFF
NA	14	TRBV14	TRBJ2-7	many	TGTGCCAGCAGCCAAATAGGGAGCTCCTACGAGCAGTACTTC	CASSQIGSSYEQYF
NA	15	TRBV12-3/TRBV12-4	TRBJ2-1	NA	TGTGCCAGCGGCCGGTCCGGGACAAATGGGGATGAGCAGTTCTTC	CASGRSGTNGDEQFF
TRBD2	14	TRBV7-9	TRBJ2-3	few	TGTGCCAGCAGGAAAGCGGGAGGAGTGGATACGCAGTATTTT	CASRKAGGVDTQYF
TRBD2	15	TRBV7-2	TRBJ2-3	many	TGTGCCAGCAGCTCCGCGGGCGGGGGTACAGATACGCAGTATTTT	CASSSAGGGTDTQYF
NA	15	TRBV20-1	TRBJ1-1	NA	TGCAGTGCTAGAGATTTGGGGACGGCTAACACTGAAGCTTTCTTT	CSARDLGTANTEAFF
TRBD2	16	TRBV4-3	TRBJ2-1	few	TGCGCCAGCAGCCGGTCCCGCGGGAGGGCCGTCAATGAGCAGTTCTTC	CASSRSRGRAVNEQFF
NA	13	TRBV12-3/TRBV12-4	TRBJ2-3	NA	TGTGCCAGCAGTTTAGGCCTCACAGATTCGCAGTATTTT	CASSLGLTDSQYF
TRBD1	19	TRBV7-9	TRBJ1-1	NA	TGTGCCAGCAGCTTAGTGGGTTGGCAGGGGGCACGGGGGAACACTGAAGCTTTCTTT	CASSLVGWQGARGNTEAFF
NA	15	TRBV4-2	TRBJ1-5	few	TGTGCCAGCAGCCAAGAAAAGTATAGCAATCAGCCCCAGCATTTT	CASSQEKYSNQPQHF
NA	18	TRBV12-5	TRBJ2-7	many	TGTGCTAGTGGCCGTCAAACACCCCGGATGGACACCAACTACGAGCAGTACTTC	CASGRQTPRMDTNYEQYF
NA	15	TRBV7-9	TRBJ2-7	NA	TGTGCCAGCAGCTTAGTAGGAGCACTTCCAGACGGACAGTACTTC	CASSLVGALPDGQYF
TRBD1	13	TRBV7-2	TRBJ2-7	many	TGTGCCAGCAGCTCCCCCAATGGACAGGGCCGGTACTTC	CASSSPNGQGRYF
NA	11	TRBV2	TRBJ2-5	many	TGTGCCAGCAGCCGGGAAGAGACCCAGTACTTC	CASSREETQYF
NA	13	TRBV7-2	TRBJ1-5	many	TGTGCCAGCAGCTATCAGGGTAATCAGCCCCAGCATTTT	CASSYQGNQPQHF
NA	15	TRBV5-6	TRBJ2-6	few	TGTGCCAGCAGCACCTGGACAGCCGGGGCCAACGTCCTGACTTTC	CASSTWTAGANVLTF
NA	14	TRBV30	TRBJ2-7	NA	TGTGCCTGGAGTCAGGACGGGATCTCCTACGAGCAGTACTTC	CAWSQDGISYEQYF
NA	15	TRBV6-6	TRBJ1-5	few	TGTGCCAGCAGTTACGCCCTGCGAGGGGATCAGCCCCAGCATTTT	CASSYALRGDQPQHF